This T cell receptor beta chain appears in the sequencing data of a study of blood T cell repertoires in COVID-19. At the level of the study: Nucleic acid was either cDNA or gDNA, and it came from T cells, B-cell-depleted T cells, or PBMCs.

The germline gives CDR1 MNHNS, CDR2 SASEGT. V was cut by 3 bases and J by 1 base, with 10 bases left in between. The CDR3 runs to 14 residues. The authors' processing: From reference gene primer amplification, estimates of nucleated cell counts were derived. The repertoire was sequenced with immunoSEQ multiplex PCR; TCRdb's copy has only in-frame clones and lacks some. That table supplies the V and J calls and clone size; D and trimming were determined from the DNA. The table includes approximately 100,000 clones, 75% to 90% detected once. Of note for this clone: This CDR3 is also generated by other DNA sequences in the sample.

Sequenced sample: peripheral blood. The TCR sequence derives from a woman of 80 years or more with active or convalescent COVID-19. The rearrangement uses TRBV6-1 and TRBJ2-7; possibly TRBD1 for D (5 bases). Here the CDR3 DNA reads TGTGCCAGCAGTGACAGGGTGTCTTCCTACGAGCAGTACTTC. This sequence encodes CASSDRVSSYEQYF.